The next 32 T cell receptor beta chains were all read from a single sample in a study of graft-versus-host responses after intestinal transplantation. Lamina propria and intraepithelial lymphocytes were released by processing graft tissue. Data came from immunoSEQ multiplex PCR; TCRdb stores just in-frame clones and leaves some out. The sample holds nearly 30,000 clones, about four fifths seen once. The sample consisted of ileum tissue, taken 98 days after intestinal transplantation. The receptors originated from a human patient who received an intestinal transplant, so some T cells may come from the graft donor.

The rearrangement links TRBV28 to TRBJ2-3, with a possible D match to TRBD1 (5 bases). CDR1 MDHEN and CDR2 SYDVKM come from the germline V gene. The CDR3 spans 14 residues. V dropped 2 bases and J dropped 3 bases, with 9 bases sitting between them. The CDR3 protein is CASSLQSGTDTQYF. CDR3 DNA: TGTGCCAGCAGTTTACAGTCAGGGACAGATACGCAGTATTTT.

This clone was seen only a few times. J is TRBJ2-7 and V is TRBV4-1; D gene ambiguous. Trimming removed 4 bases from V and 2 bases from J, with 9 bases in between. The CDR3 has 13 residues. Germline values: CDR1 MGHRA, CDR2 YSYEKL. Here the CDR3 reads CASSPPSPYEQYF. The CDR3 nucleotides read TGCGCCAGCAGCCCACCAAGTCCCTACGAGCAGTACTTC.

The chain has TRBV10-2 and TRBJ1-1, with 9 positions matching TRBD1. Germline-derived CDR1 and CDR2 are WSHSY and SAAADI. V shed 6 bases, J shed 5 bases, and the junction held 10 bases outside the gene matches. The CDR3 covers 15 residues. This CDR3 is CASRLSGTGITEAFF. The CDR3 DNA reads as TGCGCCAGCAGACTTTCCGGGACAGGGATAACTGAAGCTTTCTTT.

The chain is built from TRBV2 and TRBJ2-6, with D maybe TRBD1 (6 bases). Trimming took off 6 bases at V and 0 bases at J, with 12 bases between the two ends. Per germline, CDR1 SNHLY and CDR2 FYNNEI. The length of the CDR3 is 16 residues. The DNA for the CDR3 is TGTGCCAGCAGGGCAGGGGTTAGCTCTGGGGCCAACGTCCTGACTTTC. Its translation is CASRAGVSSGANVLTF.

The CDR3 loop reads CASSTGQGVTGELFF. The DNA of the CDR3 is TGTGCCAGCAGTACGGGACAGGGGGTTACCGGGGAGCTGTTTTTT. The chain is built from TRBV6-6 and TRBJ2-2; 11 bases are a match to TRBD1. Germline CDR1 is MNHNY and CDR2 is SVGAGI (reference sequence). The CDR3 runs 15 residues. Germline trimming cut 5 bases from V and 5 bases from J; bases unmatched to any gene: 4.

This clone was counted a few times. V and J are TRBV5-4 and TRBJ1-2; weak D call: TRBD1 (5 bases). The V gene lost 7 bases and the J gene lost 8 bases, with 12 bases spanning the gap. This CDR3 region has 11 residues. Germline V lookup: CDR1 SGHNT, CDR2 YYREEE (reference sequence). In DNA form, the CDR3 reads TGTGCCAGCTCCGGGACGGAAGGCTACACCTTC. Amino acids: CASSGTEGYTF. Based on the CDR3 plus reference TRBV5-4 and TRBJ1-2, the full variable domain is ETGVTQSPTHLIKTRGQQVTLRCSSQSGHNTVSWYQQALGQGPQFIFQYYREEENGRGNFPPRFSGLQFPNYSSELNVNALELDDSALYLCASSGTEGYTFGSGTRLTVV.

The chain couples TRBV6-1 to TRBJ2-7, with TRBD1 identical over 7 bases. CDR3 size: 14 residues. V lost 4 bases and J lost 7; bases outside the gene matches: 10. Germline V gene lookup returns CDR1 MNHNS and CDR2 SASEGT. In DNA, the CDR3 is TGTGCCAGCAGTGCGGGACAGTACCTACGAGAGCAGTACTTC. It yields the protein CASSAGQYLREQYF.

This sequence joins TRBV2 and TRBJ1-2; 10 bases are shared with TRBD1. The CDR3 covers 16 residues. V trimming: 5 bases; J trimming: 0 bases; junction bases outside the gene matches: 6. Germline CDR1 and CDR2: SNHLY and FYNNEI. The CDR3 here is CASSIPGQGSNYGYTF. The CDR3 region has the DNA TGTGCCAGCAGTATCCCGGGACAGGGGTCTAACTATGGCTACACCTTC.

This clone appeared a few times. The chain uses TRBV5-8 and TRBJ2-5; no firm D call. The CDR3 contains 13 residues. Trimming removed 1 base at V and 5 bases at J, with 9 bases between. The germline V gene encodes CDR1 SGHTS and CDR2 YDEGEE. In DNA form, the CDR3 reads TGTGCCAGCAGCTTGAACACGGTTGAGACCCAGTACTTC. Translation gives CASSLNTVETQYF.

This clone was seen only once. The CDR3 coding sequence is TGTGCCAGCATCCCCTGGGTGGGGGTGGAGACCCAGTACTTC. It yields the protein CASIPWVGVETQYF. The V and J genes are TRBV2 and TRBJ2-5; perhaps D is TRBD1 or TRBD2 (5 bases each). Trimming stripped 7 bases from V and 5 bases from J, with 17 bases between. This CDR3 contains 14 residues. Germline CDR1 and CDR2: SNHLY and FYNNEI. The whole variable domain, filled in from reference TRBV2 and TRBJ2-5, reads EPEVTQTPSHQVTQMGQEVILRCVPISNHLYFYWYRQILGQKVEFLVSFYNNEISEKSEIFDDQFSVERPDGSNFTLKIRSTKLEDSAMYFCASIPWVGVETQYFGPGTRLLVL.

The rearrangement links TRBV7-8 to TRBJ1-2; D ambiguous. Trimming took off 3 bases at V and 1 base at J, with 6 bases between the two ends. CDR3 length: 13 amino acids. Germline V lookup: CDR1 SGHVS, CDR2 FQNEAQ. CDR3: CASSFGSNYGYTF. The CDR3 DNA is TGTGCCAGCAGCTTCGGCAGTAACTATGGCTACACCTTC. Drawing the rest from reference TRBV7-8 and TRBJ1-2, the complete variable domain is GAGVSQSPRYKVAKRGQDVALRCDPISGHVSLFWYQQALGQGPEFLTYFQNEAQLDKSGLPSDRFFAERPEGSVSTLKIQRTQQEDSAVYLCASSFGSNYGYTFGSGTRLTVV.

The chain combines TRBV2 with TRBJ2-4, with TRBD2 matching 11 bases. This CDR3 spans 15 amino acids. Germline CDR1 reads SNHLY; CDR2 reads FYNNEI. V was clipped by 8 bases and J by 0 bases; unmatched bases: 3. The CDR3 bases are TGTGCCAGCTTCGGACTAGCGGGAGCCAAAAACATTCAGTACTTC. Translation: CASFGLAGAKNIQYF.

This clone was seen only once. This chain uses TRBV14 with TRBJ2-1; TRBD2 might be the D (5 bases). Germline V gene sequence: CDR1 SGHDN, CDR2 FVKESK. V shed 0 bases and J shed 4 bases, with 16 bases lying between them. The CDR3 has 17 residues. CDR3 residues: CASSQERARNLYNEQFF. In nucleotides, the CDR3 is TGTGCCAGCAGCCAAGAGCGGGCCCGTAACCTTTACAATGAGCAGTTCTTC.

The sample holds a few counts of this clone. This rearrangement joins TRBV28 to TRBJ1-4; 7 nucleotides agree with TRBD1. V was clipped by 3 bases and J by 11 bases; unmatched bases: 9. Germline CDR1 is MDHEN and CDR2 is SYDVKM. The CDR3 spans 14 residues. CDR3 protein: CASSFWDSLEKLFF. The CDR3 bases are TGTGCCAGCAGTTTTTGGGACAGTCTGGAGAAACTGTTTTTT.

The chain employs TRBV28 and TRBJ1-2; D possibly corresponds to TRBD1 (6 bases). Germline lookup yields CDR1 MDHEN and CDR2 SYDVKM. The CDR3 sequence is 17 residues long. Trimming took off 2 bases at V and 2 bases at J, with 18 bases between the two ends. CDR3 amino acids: CASSLAAGRGPNYGYTF. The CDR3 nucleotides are TGTGCCAGCAGTTTAGCTGCGGGCAGGGGACCGAACTATGGCTACACCTTC.

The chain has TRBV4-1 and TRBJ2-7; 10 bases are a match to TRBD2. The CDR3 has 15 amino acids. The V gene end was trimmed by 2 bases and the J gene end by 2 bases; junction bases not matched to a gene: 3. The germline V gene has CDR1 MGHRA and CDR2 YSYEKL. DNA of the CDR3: TGCGCCAGCAGCCAATGGAGCGGGGGGGCCTACGAGCAGTACTTC. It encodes CASSQWSGGAYEQYF.

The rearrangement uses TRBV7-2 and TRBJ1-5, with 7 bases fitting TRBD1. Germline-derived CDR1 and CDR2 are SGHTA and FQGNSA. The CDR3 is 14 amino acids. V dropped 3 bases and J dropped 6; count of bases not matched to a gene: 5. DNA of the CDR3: TGTGCCAGCAGCTTGGCACAGGGGATTCAGCCCCAGCATTTT. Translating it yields CASSLAQGIQPQHF.

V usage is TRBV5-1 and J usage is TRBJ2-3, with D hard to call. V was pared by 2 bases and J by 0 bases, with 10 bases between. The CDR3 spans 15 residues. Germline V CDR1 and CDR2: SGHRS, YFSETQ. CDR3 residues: CASSFQQKSTDTQYF. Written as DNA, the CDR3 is TGCGCCAGCAGCTTTCAGCAGAAGAGCACAGATACGCAGTATTTT.

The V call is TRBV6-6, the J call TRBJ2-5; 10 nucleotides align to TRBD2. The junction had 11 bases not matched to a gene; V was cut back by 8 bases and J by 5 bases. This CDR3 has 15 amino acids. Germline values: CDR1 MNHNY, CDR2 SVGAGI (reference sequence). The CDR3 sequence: CASQGTSEIGETQYF. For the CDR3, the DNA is TGTGCCAGCCAGGGGACTAGCGAGATTGGGGAGACCCAGTACTTC.

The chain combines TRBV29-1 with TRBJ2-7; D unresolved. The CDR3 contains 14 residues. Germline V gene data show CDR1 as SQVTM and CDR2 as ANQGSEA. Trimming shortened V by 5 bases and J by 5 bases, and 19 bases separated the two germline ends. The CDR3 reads CSVTGSADVDEQYF. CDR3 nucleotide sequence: TGCAGCGTTACCGGGTCAGCTGATGTAGACGAGCAGTACTTC.

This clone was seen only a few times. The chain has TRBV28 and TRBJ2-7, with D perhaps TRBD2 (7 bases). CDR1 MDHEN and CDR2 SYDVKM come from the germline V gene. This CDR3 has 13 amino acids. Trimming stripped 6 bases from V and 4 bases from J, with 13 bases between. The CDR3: CASRGGARYEQYF. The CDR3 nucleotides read TGTGCCAGCAGAGGGGGGGCTCGGTACGAGCAGTACTTC.

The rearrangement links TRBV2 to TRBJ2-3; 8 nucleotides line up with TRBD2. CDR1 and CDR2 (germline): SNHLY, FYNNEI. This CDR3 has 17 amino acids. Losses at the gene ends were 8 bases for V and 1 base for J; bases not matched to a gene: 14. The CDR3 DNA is TGTGCCAGCTGGTCTACGGGGGGGTCCGAGGGCACAGATACGCAGTATTTT. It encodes CASWSTGGSEGTDTQYF.

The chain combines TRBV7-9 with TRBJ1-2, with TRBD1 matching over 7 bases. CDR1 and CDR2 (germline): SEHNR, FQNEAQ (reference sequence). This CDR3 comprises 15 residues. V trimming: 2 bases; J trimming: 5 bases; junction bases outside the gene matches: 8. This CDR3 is CASSLSRRTGYGYTF. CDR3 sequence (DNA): TGTGCCAGCAGCTTATCTCGTCGGACAGGTTATGGCTACACCTTC.

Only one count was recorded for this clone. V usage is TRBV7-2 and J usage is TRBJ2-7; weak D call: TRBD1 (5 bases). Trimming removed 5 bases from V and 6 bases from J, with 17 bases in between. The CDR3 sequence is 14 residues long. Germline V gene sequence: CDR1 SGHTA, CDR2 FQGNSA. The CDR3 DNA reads TGTGCCAGCAGCCGTGGGGCCGCGGTAGGCGAGCAGTACTTC. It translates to CASSRGAAVGEQYF.

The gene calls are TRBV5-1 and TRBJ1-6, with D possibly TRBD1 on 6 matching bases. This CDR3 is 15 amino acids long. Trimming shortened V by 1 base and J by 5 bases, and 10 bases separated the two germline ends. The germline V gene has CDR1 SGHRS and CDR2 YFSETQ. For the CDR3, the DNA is TGCGCCAGCAGCTTGAAAGGGGGGAATAATTCACCCCTCCACTTT. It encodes CASSLKGGNNSPLHF.

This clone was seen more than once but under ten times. CDR3 protein: CASRGRSLGQPQHF. As DNA, the CDR3 is TGTGCCAGTAGGGGACGGAGTTTGGGTCAGCCCCAGCATTTT. V usage is TRBV19 and J usage is TRBJ1-5; a weak D match, TRBD1 (5 bases). Germline V gives CDR1 LNHDA, CDR2 SQIVND (reference sequence). The CDR3 is made up of 14 amino acids. V was shortened by 6 bases and J by 6 bases, with 15 bases between the two germline ends.

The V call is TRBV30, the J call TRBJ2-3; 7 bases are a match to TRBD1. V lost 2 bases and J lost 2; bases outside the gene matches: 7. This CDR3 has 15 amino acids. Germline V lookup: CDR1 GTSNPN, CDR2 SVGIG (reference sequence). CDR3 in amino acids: CAWSPGQYYTDTQYF. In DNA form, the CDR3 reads TGTGCCTGGAGTCCGGGACAGTATTACACAGATACGCAGTATTTT.

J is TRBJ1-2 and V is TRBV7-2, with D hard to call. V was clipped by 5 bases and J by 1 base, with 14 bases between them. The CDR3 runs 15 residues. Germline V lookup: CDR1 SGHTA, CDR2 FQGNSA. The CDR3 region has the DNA TGTGCCAGCAGCACCTCTCCGGTTGGTAACTATGGCTACACCTTC. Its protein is CASSTSPVGNYGYTF.

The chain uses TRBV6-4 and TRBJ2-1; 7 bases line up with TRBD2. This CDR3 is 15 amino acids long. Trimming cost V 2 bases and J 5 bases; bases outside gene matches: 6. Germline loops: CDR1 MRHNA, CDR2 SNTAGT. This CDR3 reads CASSDISGGNNEQFF. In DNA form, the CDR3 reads TGTGCCAGCAGTGACATTTCGGGGGGAAACAATGAGCAGTTCTTC.

CDR3: CASSFEVSNTEAFF. The CDR3, as DNA: TGTGCCAGCAGTTTTGAGGTCTCGAACACTGAAGCTTTCTTT. The chain couples TRBV27 to TRBJ1-1; D is unresolved. The V gene lost 3 bases and the J gene lost 1 base, with 9 bases spanning the gap. The CDR3 runs 14 residues. Per the germline V gene, CDR1 is MNHEY and CDR2 is SMNVEV (reference sequence).

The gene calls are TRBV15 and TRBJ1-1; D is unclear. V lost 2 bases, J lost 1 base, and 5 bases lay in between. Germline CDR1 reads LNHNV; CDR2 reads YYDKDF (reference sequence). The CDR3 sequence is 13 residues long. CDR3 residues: CATSRNKNTEAFF. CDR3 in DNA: TGTGCCACCAGCAGAAATAAGAACACTGAAGCTTTCTTT.

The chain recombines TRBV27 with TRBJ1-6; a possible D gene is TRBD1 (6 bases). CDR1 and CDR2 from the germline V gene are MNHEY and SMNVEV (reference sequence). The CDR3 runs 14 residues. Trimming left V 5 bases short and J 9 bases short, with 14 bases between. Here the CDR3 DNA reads TGTGCCAGCAGTCCTCAGGGGTTTAGTTCACCCCTCCACTTT. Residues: CASSPQGFSSPLHF.